These 12 T cell receptor beta chains were all obtained from the same sample, sequenced in a study of monozygotic twins with inflammatory bowel disease. No DNA is given; TCRdb re-called the 5' RACE reads and lists each CDR3 protein once. This table holds 140,000 to 150,000 distinct CDR3 sequences. Sequencing used blood. These receptors all stem from a human donor with ulcerative colitis or Crohn's disease, or a healthy co-twin of an affected twin (not recorded which).

This chain links TRBV5-1 with TRBJ2-3; checking the TCRdb D call of TRBD1 is not possible without DNA. The CDR3 contains 14 residues. Germline CDR1 is SGHRS and CDR2 is YFSETQ. The CDR3: CASSLISGQDTQYF.

The chain has TRBV24-1 and TRBJ1-5. Germline V gene data show CDR1 as KGHDR and CDR2 as SFDVKD. The CDR3 extends over 15 amino acids. The CDR3 region is CATSEGILSNQPQHF.

The rearrangement uses TRBV7-3 and TRBJ1-1; TCRdb outputs TRBD1, but without DNA this stays unchecked. CDR3 size: 14 residues. The V gene's germline CDR1 is SGHTA and CDR2 FQGTGA. The CDR3 is CASSLKLAGAEAFF.

The rearrangement joins TRBV12-3 or TRBV12-4 to TRBJ2-5; TCRdb calls TRBD1, which cannot be checked without DNA. The CDR3 runs 16 residues. The CDR3 spells CASSPLAGTGDETQYF.

V and J are TRBV27 and TRBJ2-1. CDR3 size: 13 residues. Per germline, CDR1 MNHEY and CDR2 SMNVEV (reference sequence). The CDR3 sequence is CASSSQHMGEQFF.

This chain connects TRBV28 to TRBJ2-7; TCRdb calls TRBD2, which cannot be checked without DNA. In germline, CDR1 is MDHEN, CDR2 SYDVKM. CDR3 length: 15 amino acids. The CDR3: CASNAATSGTYEQYF.

V is TRBV12-3 or TRBV12-4 and J is TRBJ1-4. The CDR3 totals 12 residues. The CDR3 loop reads CAVAANNEKLFF.

V gene TRBV7-2 combines with J gene TRBJ2-6. The CDR3 length is 15 residues. Germline CDR1 reads SGHTA; CDR2 reads FQGNSA. CDR3 sequence: CASSLSSHSANVLTF.

This CDR3 reads CASSPTALAGLFSYNEQFF. The chain uses TRBV4-1 and TRBJ2-1; TCRdb's D call, TRBD2, is unchecked because there is no DNA. The germline gives CDR1 MGHRA, CDR2 YSYEKL. The CDR3 has 19 amino acids.

The rearrangement joins TRBV28 to TRBJ1-4. This CDR3 comprises 16 residues. Per germline, CDR1 MDHEN and CDR2 SYDVKM. CDR3 residues: CASSLSRLTRGEKLFF. The full variable domain, completed using reference TRBV28 and TRBJ1-4, is DVKVTQSSRYLVKRTGEKVFLECVQDMDHENMFWYRQDPGLGLRLIYFSYDVKMKEKGDIPEGYSVSREKKERFSLILESASTNQTSMYLCASSLSRLTRGEKLFFGSGTQLSVL.

The rearrangement links TRBV4-3 to TRBJ2-1; there is no DNA to check the TCRdb D call of TRBD2. Per germline, CDR1 LGHNA and CDR2 YSLEER. The CDR3 runs to 17 residues. CDR3 in amino acids: CASSQDLAQGGYNEQFF.

The chain employs TRBV5-1 and TRBJ1-4; TCRdb lists TRBD1, though no DNA is available to test this call. Germline V gene lookup returns CDR1 SGHRS and CDR2 YFSETQ. The CDR3 contains 14 residues. CDR3 sequence: CASSETQGNEKLFF.